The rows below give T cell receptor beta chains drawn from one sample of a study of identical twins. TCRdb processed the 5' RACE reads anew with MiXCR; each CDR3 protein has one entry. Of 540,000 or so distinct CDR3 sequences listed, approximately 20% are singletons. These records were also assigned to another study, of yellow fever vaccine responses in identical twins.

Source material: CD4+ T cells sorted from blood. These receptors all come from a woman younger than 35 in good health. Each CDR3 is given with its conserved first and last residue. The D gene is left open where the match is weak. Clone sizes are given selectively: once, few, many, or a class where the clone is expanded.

CDR3 DNA: TGTGCCAGCAGTTCACACGGACTAGCGGGATTGAATACGCAGTATTTT
CDR3 protein: CASSSHGLAGLNTQYF
clone size: .
J gene: TRBJ2-3
D gene: TRBD2
V gene: TRBV12-3/TRBV12-4

CDR3 DNA: TGCGCCAGCAGCTTGGATGGGACAAAATATGGCTACACCTTC
CDR3 protein: CASSLDGTKYGYTF
clone size: few
J gene: TRBJ1-2
D gene: .
V gene: TRBV5-1

CDR3 DNA: TGTGCCAGCAGTTATGTCCCCGGTGGGACCTACGAGCAGTACTTC
CDR3 protein: CASSYVPGGTYEQYF
clone size: .
J gene: TRBJ2-7
D gene: .
V gene: TRBV6-2/TRBV6-3

CDR3 DNA: TGTGCCAGCAGCTCGAAACCAGGGGTGGGCCAAGAGACCCAGTACTTC
CDR3 protein: CASSSKPGVGQETQYF
clone size: .
J gene: TRBJ2-5
D gene: .
V gene: TRBV11-2

CDR3 DNA: TGTGCCAGCAGCTTGGCTCCAGGAGAAAACTATGGCTACACCTTC
CDR3 protein: CASSLAPGENYGYTF
clone size: .
J gene: TRBJ1-2
D gene: .
V gene: TRBV5-5

CDR3 DNA: TGTGCCAGCAGTCCACCTGCCCCATTCTACGAGCAGTACTTC
CDR3 protein: CASSPPAPFYEQYF
clone size: .
J gene: TRBJ2-7
D gene: .
V gene: TRBV12-3/TRBV12-4

CDR3 DNA: TGTGCCAGCAGCCCCGGACGGAACTCCTACAATGAGCAGTTCTTC
CDR3 protein: CASSPGRNSYNEQFF
clone size: .
J gene: TRBJ2-1
D gene: .
V gene: TRBV7-9

CDR3 DNA: TGCGCCAGCAGCTGGGGACGGAACACTGAAGCTTTCTTT
CDR3 protein: CASSWGRNTEAFF
clone size: .
J gene: TRBJ1-1
D gene: .
V gene: TRBV5-1

CDR3 DNA: TGTGCCAGCAGCGGATCGGGACAGGCATACAATGAGCAGTTCTTC
CDR3 protein: CASSGSGQAYNEQFF
clone size: .
J gene: TRBJ2-1
D gene: TRBD1
V gene: TRBV7-2

CDR3 DNA: TGTGCCAGCAGCCCCGGGTGGAGTCCCTCCTACGAGCAGTACTTC
CDR3 protein: CASSPGWSPSYEQYF
clone size: .
J gene: TRBJ2-7
D gene: .
V gene: TRBV6-1

CDR3 DNA: TGTGCCATCAGTGAGGGGTTAGCGGCTAACAATGAGCAGTTCTTC
CDR3 protein: CAISEGLAANNEQFF
clone size: .
J gene: TRBJ2-1
D gene: .
V gene: TRBV10-3

CDR3 DNA: TGTGCCAGCAATTACTTAGGGGGCGGTGGTGAAGCTTTCTTT
CDR3 protein: CASNYLGGGGEAFF
clone size: few
J gene: TRBJ1-1
D gene: TRBD1
V gene: TRBV28

CDR3 DNA: TGTGCCAGCAGCTCCGAAATGGGACTGAACCTTGGAAACACCATATATTTT
CDR3 protein: CASSSEMGLNLGNTIYF
clone size: many
J gene: TRBJ1-3
D gene: .
V gene: TRBV5-6

CDR3 DNA: TGCGCCAGCAGCCCAGGGACTAGCGGGAGTGAACTGTTCTTC
CDR3 protein: CASSPGTSGSELFF
clone size: few
J gene: TRBJ2-1
D gene: TRBD2
V gene: TRBV5-1

CDR3 DNA: TGTGCCAGCAGGGACGGGATGAACACTGAAGCTTTCTTT
CDR3 protein: CASRDGMNTEAFF
clone size: few
J gene: TRBJ1-1
D gene: .
V gene: TRBV27

CDR3 DNA: TGCGCCAGCAGTAGCCTCAGCGGGAGTACCAATGAGCAGTTCTTC
CDR3 protein: CASSSLSGSTNEQFF
clone size: .
J gene: TRBJ2-1
D gene: TRBD2
V gene: TRBV5-1

CDR3 DNA: TGTGCCAGCAGCTTAGGGGAGGGGAACCAAGAGACCCAGTACTTC
CDR3 protein: CASSLGEGNQETQYF
clone size: .
J gene: TRBJ2-5
D gene: TRBD2
V gene: TRBV7-9

CDR3 DNA: TGTGCCAGCAGTTTTCGGTCACCCCCAGAGACCCAGTACTTC
CDR3 protein: CASSFRSPPETQYF
clone size: few
J gene: TRBJ2-5
D gene: .
V gene: TRBV28

CDR3 DNA: TGCGCCAGCAGGTTAGCGGAGTTCTACGAGCAGTACTTC
CDR3 protein: CASRLAEFYEQYF
clone size: .
J gene: TRBJ2-7
D gene: .
V gene: TRBV5-1

CDR3 DNA: TGTGCCAGCAGCAACTCCGGGACAGGGGTAGGGGAGCTGTTTTTT
CDR3 protein: CASSNSGTGVGELFF
clone size: many
J gene: TRBJ2-2
D gene: TRBD1
V gene: TRBV5-5

CDR3 DNA: TGTGCCAGCACAAAACGTCCGGACAGCTCCTACGAGCAGTACTTC
CDR3 protein: CASTKRPDSSYEQYF
clone size: few
J gene: TRBJ2-7
D gene: .
V gene: TRBV3-1

CDR3 DNA: TGCAGTGCTAGGGACTCCTCTAGCGGGAGTGGGCAGGAGCAGTACTTC
CDR3 protein: CSARDSSSGSGQEQYF
clone size: few
J gene: TRBJ2-7
D gene: TRBD2
V gene: TRBV20-1

CDR3 DNA: TGCGCCAGCAGCCCCTTTGGGAACGAGCAGTACTTC
CDR3 protein: CASSPFGNEQYF
clone size: few
J gene: TRBJ2-7
D gene: .
V gene: TRBV5-1

CDR3 DNA: TGTGCCAGCAGCTTAGGCAGGGCTGGTAATCAGCCCCAGCATTTT
CDR3 protein: CASSLGRAGNQPQHF
clone size: few
J gene: TRBJ1-5
D gene: .
V gene: TRBV7-9

CDR3 DNA: TGTGCCAGCAGTGACGGTCCGCCTAATGAAAAACTGTTTTTT
CDR3 protein: CASSDGPPNEKLFF
clone size: few
J gene: TRBJ1-4
D gene: .
V gene: TRBV25-1

CDR3 DNA: TGCGCCAGCAGCCCCGAGGGGGGGCTCACTGAAGCTTTCTTT
CDR3 protein: CASSPEGGLTEAFF
clone size: .
J gene: TRBJ1-1
D gene: .
V gene: TRBV5-1

CDR3 DNA: TGTGCCAGCAGTGAGCGGACGTCCGCGGGAGATACGCAGTATTTT
CDR3 protein: CASSERTSAGDTQYF
clone size: .
J gene: TRBJ2-3
D gene: .
V gene: TRBV25-1

CDR3 DNA: TGTGCCAGCGGGGACTTCTACGAGCAGTACTTC
CDR3 protein: CASGDFYEQYF
clone size: .
J gene: TRBJ2-7
D gene: .
V gene: TRBV19

CDR3 DNA: TGTGCCAGCAGTTTCTTGGAGTTCGGTGGCGGGAGGTTGGGAGAGACCCAGTACTTC
CDR3 protein: CASSFLEFGGGRLGETQYF
clone size: few
J gene: TRBJ2-5
D gene: TRBD2
V gene: TRBV12-3/TRBV12-4

CDR3 DNA: TGTGCCAGCACCCGGCCGGGACTCCGCAGCGAGCAGTTCTTC
CDR3 protein: CASTRPGLRSEQFF
clone size: .
J gene: TRBJ2-1
D gene: .
V gene: TRBV6-1

CDR3 DNA: TGCGCCAGCAGCTTTGGAGTAAGAGAGACCCAGTACTTC
CDR3 protein: CASSFGVRETQYF
clone size: once
J gene: TRBJ2-5
D gene: .
V gene: TRBV5-1

CDR3 DNA: TGTGCCAGCAGGGACAGGACGGAACCCAATTCACCCCTCCACTTT
CDR3 protein: CASRDRTEPNSPLHF
clone size: few
J gene: TRBJ1-6
D gene: TRBD1
V gene: TRBV7-8

CDR3 DNA: TGTGCCAGCAATCAGCGGGAGGGCCCCTACGAGCAGTACTTC
CDR3 protein: CASNQREGPYEQYF
clone size: .
J gene: TRBJ2-7
D gene: TRBD2
V gene: TRBV6-1